Listed here are 27 T cell receptor beta chains from one sample, sequenced in a study of control samples from healthy donors and cancer patients. Assay used: immunoSEQ multiplex PCR; TCRdb lists only in-frame clones, some missing. The table includes tens of thousands of clones, about 90% detected once. Sequencing was carried out using blood. The receptors here all came from a man between 50 and 59 years old in good health.

Only one count was recorded for this clone. V is TRBV24-1 and J is TRBJ1-2; 9 nucleotides line up with TRBD1. The J segment lost 5 bases and the V segment lost 1 base, leaving 1 base of the junction unmatched. The CDR3 spans 14 residues. Germline V gives CDR1 KGHDR, CDR2 SFDVKD. The CDR3 nucleotides are TGTGCCACCAGTGATTTCGGGACAGGGTATGGCTACACCTTC. This sequence encodes CATSDFGTGYGYTF.

The chain couples TRBV20-1 to TRBJ2-7; possibly TRBD1 or TRBD2 for D (5 bases each). The germline V gene encodes CDR1 DFQATT and CDR2 SNEGSKA (reference sequence). The ends were cut back, 3 bases at V and 5 bases at J, with 8 bases in the middle. This CDR3 contains 11 residues. The CDR3 protein is CSASEGNEQYF. CDR3 nucleotides: TGCAGTGCTAGTGAGGGGAACGAGCAGTACTTC.

This chain connects TRBV9 to TRBJ2-5; D perhaps matches TRBD1 (6 bases). The germline V gene has CDR1 SGDLS and CDR2 YYNGEE. Trimming left V 2 bases short and J 0 bases short, with 8 bases between. This CDR3 has 14 residues. The CDR3 sequence is CASSVHRDQETQYF. The CDR3 DNA reads as TGTGCCAGCAGCGTTCACAGGGACCAAGAGACCCAGTACTTC.

The CDR3 reads CASRLERGGSFSYGYTF. CDR3 nucleotide sequence: TGTGCAAGTCGCTTAGAGAGAGGGGGGTCCTTCTCCTATGGCTACACCTTC. This rearrangement joins TRBV12-2 to TRBJ1-2. TRBV12-2 is a recognized pseudogene. The CDR3 consists of 17 residues.

The chain has TRBV6-5 and TRBJ2-7; 8 nucleotides align to TRBD2. Germline V gene lookup returns CDR1 MNHEY and CDR2 SVGAGI. This CDR3 spans 15 amino acids. J was trimmed by 2 bases and V by 7 bases; bases with no gene match: 10. The DNA of the CDR3 is TGTGCCAGCACCGAGACCGGGAGGGCCCCCTACGAGCAGTACTTC. Residues: CASTETGRAPYEQYF.

V usage is TRBV10-3 and J usage is TRBJ1-2, with no clear D. This CDR3 spans 14 amino acids. The germline V and J ends were trimmed by 7 bases and 4 bases, with 16 bases remaining between them. The V gene's germline CDR1 is ENHRY and CDR2 SYGVKD. CDR3 DNA sequence: TGTGCCATCAACCCCTCAGGCCTAAGCTATGGCTACACCTTC. Translating gives CAINPSGLSYGYTF.

The chain recombines TRBV30 with TRBJ2-3; D is perhaps TRBD2 (5 bases). The CDR3 is made up of 14 amino acids. V was clipped by 0 bases and J by 0 bases, with 7 bases between them. Germline CDR1 and CDR2: GTSNPN and SVGIG (reference sequence). CDR3 coding DNA: TGTGCCTGGAGTGTTGGCGGGAGCACAGATACGCAGTATTTT. Protein sequence: CAWSVGGSTDTQYF. Variable domain in full (rest from reference TRBV30 and TRBJ2-3): SQTIHQWPATLVQPVGSPLSLECTVEGTSNPNLYWYRQAAGRGLQLLFYSVGIGQISSEVPQNLSASRPQDRQFILSSKKLLLSDSGFYLCAWSVGGSTDTQYFGPGTRLTVL.

The chain links TRBV21-1 to TRBJ2-7; the DNA was not compared with TRBD2, the D call given in the table. TRBV21-1 is a known pseudogene. This CDR3 is built from 17 residues. The CDR3: CASSKVGLAGGSYEQYF. For the CDR3, the DNA is TGTGCCAGCAGCAAAGTGGGACTAGCGGGAGGGAGCTACGAGCAGTACTTC.

The rearrangement uses TRBV7-2 and TRBJ1-3; D not resolved. V was cut by 1 base and J by 4 bases, with 5 bases left in between. This CDR3 spans 13 amino acids. Germline V gene data show CDR1 as SGHTA and CDR2 as FQGNSA. In DNA, the CDR3 is TGTGCCAGCAGCTTAGTGGGGGGAAACACCATATATTTT. Its translation is CASSLVGGNTIYF.

V usage is TRBV11-3 and J usage is TRBJ2-7; D is unclear. This CDR3 has 11 residues. CDR1 and CDR2 (germline): SGHNT, YENEEA. V lost 1 base to trimming and J lost 9 bases, with 7 bases between them. DNA of the CDR3: TGTGCCAGCAGCTTAGGCCTCGCGCAGTACTTC. It codes for CASSLGLAQYF.

This clone was seen only once. The V and J genes are TRBV12-2 and TRBJ1-5; the table's D call, TRBD1, was not checked against the DNA. TRBV12-2 is annotated as a pseudogene. CDR3 length: 15 residues. CDR3 sequence (DNA): TGTGCAAGTCGCTTACGTAGTAGGGGGAATCAGCCCCAGCATTTT. It is translated as CASRLRSRGNQPQHF.

This rearrangement joins TRBV7-9 to TRBJ2-2; 12 nucleotides agree with TRBD2. With 3 bases clipped from V and 7 bases from J, the junction kept 3 bases outside the gene matches. This CDR3 region has 15 residues. Germline V gene lookup returns CDR1 SEHNR and CDR2 FQNEAQ (reference sequence). The CDR3 spells CASSFELAGGGELFF. CDR3 DNA: TGTGCCAGCAGCTTTGAACTAGCGGGAGGCGGGGAGCTGTTTTTT.

The J gene is TRBJ2-1, the V gene TRBV6-1; 10 bases are shared with TRBD2. CDR1 and CDR2 from the germline V gene are MNHNS and SASEGT. The CDR3 sequence is 15 residues long. The V and J ends lost 3 bases and 1 base, in that order; junction bases with no gene match: 0. This chain's CDR3 is CASSEGLASYNEQFF. The CDR3 DNA follows: TGTGCCAGCAGTGAGGGACTAGCGTCCTACAATGAGCAGTTCTTC.

The genes are TRBV24-1 and TRBJ1-1; D might be TRBD1 (5 bases). CDR1 is KGHDR, CDR2 SFDVKD, per germline. The CDR3 spans 13 residues. V gave up 5 bases and J gave up 3 bases, with 9 bases separating them. The CDR3 here is CATSGDSYTEAFF. In DNA, the CDR3 is TGTGCCACCAGTGGAGACAGCTACACTGAAGCTTTCTTT.

J is TRBJ1-6 and V is TRBV10-1; 7 bases fit TRBD1. CDR3 length: 14 residues. The germline gives CDR1 WNHNN, CDR2 SYGVQD (reference sequence). V lost 4 bases, J lost 7 bases, and 4 bases stayed unmatched. The DNA of the CDR3 is TGCGCCAGCAGTGCTGAGACAGGGAATTCACCCCTCCACTTT. Translation: CASSAETGNSPLHF.

CDR3 amino acids: CASSVGSAADTQYF. In DNA form, the CDR3 reads TGTGCCAGCAGCGTAGGATCCGCGGCCGATACGCAGTATTTT. The rearrangement links TRBV9 to TRBJ2-3, with unresolved D. Deletions cut 0 bases from V and 6 bases from J, with 11 bases between. Germline-derived CDR1 and CDR2 are SGDLS and YYNGEE. The CDR3 contains 14 residues. The full variable domain, completed using reference TRBV9 and TRBJ2-3, is DSGVTQTPKHLITATGQRVTLRCSPRSGDLSVYWYQQSLDQGLQFLIQYYNGEERAKGNILERFSAQQFPDLHSELNLSSLELGDSALYFCASSVGSAADTQYFGPGTRLTVL.

The chain employs TRBV4-1 and TRBJ2-7; D is uncertain. The ends were cut back, 3 bases at V and 0 bases at J, with 9 bases in the middle. Germline V lookup: CDR1 MGHRA, CDR2 YSYEKL. This CDR3 is 14 amino acids long. The CDR3 spells CASSHPASSYEQYF. The CDR3 DNA reads as TGCGCCAGCAGCCATCCGGCTTCCTCCTACGAGCAGTACTTC.

About this clone: The same CDR3 arises from other DNA sequences in this sample as well. This chain uses TRBV4-1 with TRBJ1-1; 9 bases match TRBD1. The CDR3 has 14 amino acids. Trimming removed 4 bases from V and 1 base from J; junction bases left unmatched: 1. CDR1 and CDR2 (germline): MGHRA, YSYEKL. The CDR3 reads CASSPGQGNTEAFF. The DNA for the CDR3 is TGCGCCAGCAGCCCGGGACAGGGGAACACTGAAGCTTTCTTT.

This clone appeared a single time. V usage is TRBV9 and J usage is TRBJ2-3, with TRBD2 as a possible D gene (6 bases). V was clipped by 2 bases and J by 0 bases, with 13 bases between them. The CDR3 loop spans 16 amino acids. Germline CDR1 and CDR2: SGDLS and YYNGEE. CDR3 in DNA: TGTGCCAGCAGCGTGGGGGGAGATATTAGCACAGATACGCAGTATTTT. It encodes CASSVGGDISTDTQYF.

The chain combines TRBV3-1 (or the pseudogene TRBV3-2) with TRBJ1-5; 8 positions agree with TRBD1. This CDR3 has 14 residues. With V trimmed by 5 bases and J by 4 bases, 4 bases remained unmatched. Germline CDR1 is LGHDT and CDR2 is YNNKEL (reference sequence). DNA of the CDR3: TGTGCCAGCAGCTATCGACAGGGGAATCAGCCCCAGCATTTT. Its translation: CASSYRQGNQPQHF.

The chain joins TRBV6-5 to TRBJ1-1; no reliable D call. V was cut by 2 bases and J by 1 base, with 5 bases left in between. Per germline, CDR1 MNHEY and CDR2 SVGAGI. The CDR3 has 13 residues. CDR3 protein: CASSYRQNTEAFF. CDR3 nucleotides: TGTGCCAGCAGTTACAGGCAGAACACTGAAGCTTTCTTT.

This clone showed up just once. This chain joins TRBV5-1 and TRBJ2-2, with D possibly being TRBD1 or TRBD2 (5 bases each). The CDR3 covers 15 residues. Trimming pared 1 base from V and 3 bases from J, leaving 10 bases between. CDR1 is SGHRS and CDR2 is YFSETQ in the germline V gene. The CDR3, as DNA: TGCGCCAGCAGCTTGAGCAGGGACCACACCGGGGAGCTGTTTTTT. It yields the protein CASSLSRDHTGELFF.

The chain links TRBV28 to TRBJ1-2, with TRBD1 identical over 7 bases. The CDR3 covers 14 residues. V shed 1 base and J 6 bases; nucleotides not matched to a gene: 5. Germline CDR1 is MDHEN and CDR2 is SYDVKM. In nucleotides, the CDR3 is TGTGCCAGCAGTTTATCCGACAGGGAGAATGGCTACACCTTC. The encoded protein is CASSLSDRENGYTF.

The chain recombines TRBV24-1 with TRBJ2-2; 10 nucleotides agree with TRBD2. This CDR3 has 16 residues. J lost 0 bases, V lost 7 bases, and 4 bases had no gene match. Per the germline V gene, CDR1 is KGHDR and CDR2 is SFDVKD. CDR3 coding DNA: TGTGCCACCAGCATAGCGGGGGGCGCGAACACCGGGGAGCTGTTTTTT. This translates into CATSIAGGANTGELFF.

The chain joins TRBV2 to TRBJ2-2; no definite D call. V gave up 1 base and J gave up 6 bases, with 15 bases separating them. The germline V gene has CDR1 SNHLY and CDR2 FYNNEI. The CDR3 totals 16 residues. CDR3 bases: TGTGCCAGCAGTGAAGGCGTGGGCTTTGGGGCCGGGGAGCTGTTTTTT. Translating it yields CASSEGVGFGAGELFF.

This clone was found once. The chain combines TRBV10-3 with TRBJ1-1; 8 nucleotides line up with TRBD1. The CDR3 runs to 14 residues. Per the germline V gene, CDR1 is ENHRY and CDR2 is SYGVKD. V lost 5 bases and J lost 5; bases outside the gene matches: 7. The CDR3 sequence is CAISPGQGWTEAFF. CDR3 in DNA: TGTGCCATCAGTCCCGGACAGGGTTGGACTGAAGCTTTCTTT.

The chain joins TRBV7-2 to TRBJ1-4; no clear D gene. Germline-derived CDR1 and CDR2 are SGHTA and FQGNSA. The V and J ends lost 2 bases and 7 bases respectively, with 8 bases between them. CDR3 length: 13 residues. The CDR3 spells CASSLNRGEKLFF. The DNA of the CDR3 is TGTGCCAGCAGCTTAAACAGAGGTGAAAAACTGTTTTTT.